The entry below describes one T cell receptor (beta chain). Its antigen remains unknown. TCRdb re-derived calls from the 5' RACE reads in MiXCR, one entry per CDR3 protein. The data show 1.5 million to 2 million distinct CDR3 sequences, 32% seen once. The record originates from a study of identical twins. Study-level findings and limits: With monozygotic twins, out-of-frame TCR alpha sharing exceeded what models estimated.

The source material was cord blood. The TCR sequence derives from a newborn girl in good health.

The CDR3 loop reads CASRRQNPVAKNIQYF. For the CDR3, the DNA is TGTGCCAGCCGAAGGCAGAATCCGGTAGCCAAAAACATTCAGTACTTC. The chain carries TRBV2 and TRBJ2-4; no firm D call. The germline CDR1 and CDR2 sequences are SNHLY and FYNNEI. There are 16 residues in the CDR3. Trimming shortened V by 8 bases and J by 0 bases, and 17 bases separated the two germline ends.